This T cell receptor beta chain derives from a study of cytomegalovirus exposure and HLA in healthy donors. The CDR3 length is 13 residues. Trimming pared 2 bases from V and 5 bases from J, leaving 9 bases between. This clone was picked up a small number of times. Its antigen is undetermined. Whole-study results and caveats: Earlier analysis yielded a pattern in which most TCR beta V segments were productive about 87% or about 30% of the time.

The PCR used 60 Vbeta and 13 Jbeta primers. TCRdb's table, derived via immunoSEQ multiplex PCR, lists solely in-frame clones and lacks some. Among approximately 130,000 clones listed, roughly 80% were seen once. The TCR sequence derives from a woman younger than 35 in good health and CMV-seronegative. Sequencing was carried out using PBMCs. The chain employs TRBV5-3 and TRBJ2-3, with D perhaps TRBD2 (5 bases). TRBV5-3 has ORF status, its function being uncertain. CDR3 loop: CARSFSGKDTQYF. CDR3 bases: TGTGCCAGAAGCTTCTCCGGGAAAGATACGCAGTATTTT.